Each of the 20 T cell receptor beta chains below was sequenced from the same sample in a study of blood T cell repertoires in COVID-19. Measured with immunoSEQ multiplex PCR; TCRdb has only the in-frame clones, and not every one. This table has about 99,000 clones, less than 90% appearing once. The specimen sequenced was peripheral blood. These receptors came from a man between 70 and 80 years old with active or convalescent COVID-19.

The gene calls are TRBV5-4 and TRBJ2-5; D is possibly TRBD1 (6 bases). With 0 bases removed from V and 5 bases from J, the gap between germline ends came to 17 bases. Germline loops: CDR1 SGHNT, CDR2 YYREEE (reference sequence). The CDR3 runs 16 residues. CDR3 DNA sequence: TGTGCCAGCAGCTTGGACCTAATACAGGGTAGGGAGACCCAGTACTTC. It codes for CASSLDLIQGRETQYF. Complete variable domain (other parts from reference TRBV5-4 and TRBJ2-5): ETGVTQSPTHLIKTRGQQVTLRCSSQSGHNTVSWYQQALGQGPQFIFQYYREEENGRGNFPPRFSGLQFPNYSSELNVNALELDDSALYLCASSLDLIQGRETQYFGPGTRLLVL.

The V call is TRBV5-1, the J call TRBJ2-2; possibly TRBD1 for D (5 bases). The CDR3 length is 14 residues. The germline V gene has CDR1 SGHRS and CDR2 YFSETQ. Deletions cut 4 bases from V and 0 bases from J, with 7 bases between. CDR3 loop: CASSQGSNTGELFF. The CDR3 coding sequence is TGCGCCAGCAGCCAGGGATCGAACACCGGGGAGCTGTTTTTT.

The chain couples TRBV4-2 to TRBJ2-1, with D perhaps matching TRBD2 (5 bases). Germline V CDR1 and CDR2: LGHNA, YNFKEQ. The length of the CDR3 is 18 residues. V was shortened by 4 bases and J by 2 bases, with 21 bases between the two germline ends. In nucleotides, the CDR3 is TGTGCCAGCAGCCTACTCGCTCAATTTACGGGGACCTACAATGAGCAGTTCTTC. This encodes CASSLLAQFTGTYNEQFF.

The chain carries TRBV7-2 and TRBJ2-1; D might be TRBD2 (7 bases). V was pared by 5 bases and J by 2 bases, with 16 bases between. Germline CDR1 is SGHTA and CDR2 is FQGNSA. The CDR3 has 16 amino acids. This CDR3 is CASSRSRGGAYNEQFF. CDR3 bases: TGTGCCAGCAGCAGATCTAGGGGGGGCGCCTACAATGAGCAGTTCTTC.

V gene TRBV9 combines with J gene TRBJ2-2; D uncertain. Per the germline V gene, CDR1 is SGDLS and CDR2 is YYNGEE. The CDR3 sequence is 16 residues long. V was clipped by 3 bases and J by 0 bases, with 12 bases between them. The CDR3 sequence is CASSALVGANTGELFF. The CDR3 DNA reads as TGTGCCAGCAGCGCCCTGGTGGGCGCGAACACCGGGGAGCTGTTTTTT.

The chain combines TRBV29-1 with TRBJ2-5; 7 nucleotides agree with TRBD1. This CDR3 comprises 10 residues. CDR1 is SQVTM and CDR2 is ANQGSEA in the germline V gene. V dropped 7 bases and J dropped 5; count of bases not matched to a gene: 1. This chain's CDR3 is CSGTGETQYF. The CDR3 coding sequence is TGCAGCGGGACAGGCGAGACCCAGTACTTC.

The V call is TRBV5-1, the J call TRBJ1-1; D gene unclear. Germline-derived CDR1 and CDR2 are SGHRS and YFSETQ. The V gene lost 1 base and the J gene lost 2 bases, with 12 bases spanning the gap. This CDR3 contains 15 residues. DNA for the CDR3: TGCGCCAGCAGCTTGTATGAACAGCTAAACACTGAAGCTTTCTTT. Protein: CASSLYEQLNTEAFF.

The V and J genes are TRBV6-5 and TRBJ1-1; D may be TRBD1 (5 bases). Germline loops: CDR1 MNHEY, CDR2 SVGAGI. The CDR3 consists of 13 residues. V lost 9 bases and J lost 6, with 17 bases in between. The CDR3 bases are TGTGCCAGTAGGGGTGACGGGGGAGCTGAAGCTTTCTTT. It yields the protein CASRGDGGAEAFF.

This chain uses TRBV6-6 with TRBJ2-2; maybe TRBD1 (5 bases). Germline V gene data show CDR1 as MNHNY and CDR2 as SVGAGI (reference sequence). The CDR3 has 14 residues. The germline V and J ends were trimmed by 6 bases and 1 base, with 9 bases remaining between them. The CDR3 DNA reads as TGTGCCAGCAGACTCCAGGGGAACACCGGGGAGCTGTTTTTT. It is translated as CASRLQGNTGELFF.

The gene calls are TRBV5-4 and TRBJ2-3; 7 bases fit TRBD1. The germline CDR1 and CDR2 sequences are SGHNT and YYREEE (reference sequence). CDR3 length: 15 residues. Losses at the gene ends were 4 bases for V and 4 bases for J; bases not matched to a gene: 9. CDR3 sequence reads: CASSGGQRPADTQYF. The CDR3 coding sequence is TGTGCCAGCAGCGGGGGACAGCGGCCCGCAGATACGCAGTATTTT.

V is TRBV6-1 and J is TRBJ2-3, with 11 bases lining up with TRBD2. Germline values: CDR1 MNHNS, CDR2 SASEGT. After removal of 2 bases from V and 2 bases from J, the junction contained 6 bases not matched to a gene. This CDR3 region has 17 residues. The CDR3 region is CASSEQIAGGPTDTQYF. The CDR3 DNA reads as TGTGCCAGCAGTGAACAAATAGCGGGGGGGCCCACAGATACGCAGTATTTT.

The chain uses TRBV3-1 (or the pseudogene TRBV3-2) and TRBJ2-1, with 16 bases lining up with TRBD2. Germline V CDR1 and CDR2: LGHDT, YNNKEL (reference sequence). CDR3 length equals 17 residues. V lost 1 base to trimming and J lost 8 bases; unmatched junction nucleotides: 5. The CDR3 is CASSQVGTSGGAYEQFF. The CDR3 DNA reads TGTGCCAGCAGCCAAGTCGGGACTAGCGGGGGGGCGTATGAGCAGTTCTTC.

The chain is built from TRBV5-5 and TRBJ2-5; TRBD2 aligns across 9 bases. V was clipped by 3 bases and J by 5 bases; unmatched bases: 8. CDR3 length: 15 residues. Germline V gene sequence: CDR1 SGHKS, CDR2 YYEKEE (reference sequence). CDR3 region: CASSSPGTSSETQYF. The CDR3 DNA follows: TGTGCCAGCAGCTCCCCCGGGACTAGCAGCGAGACCCAGTACTTC.

The chain has TRBV7-3 and TRBJ2-7, with 8 bases aligning to TRBD1. CDR3 length equals 13 residues. The germline V gene has CDR1 SGHTA and CDR2 FQGTGA. Trimming cost V 3 bases and J 3 bases; bases outside gene matches: 1. Written as DNA, the CDR3 is TGTGCCAGCAGCTTTGGACAGGGCTACGAGCAGTACTTC. Amino acids: CASSFGQGYEQYF.

The V gene is TRBV19, the J gene TRBJ2-2, with D unresolved. The length of the CDR3 is 14 residues. V dropped 1 base and J dropped 1 base, with 4 bases sitting between them. Germline assignment: CDR1 LNHDA and CDR2 SQIVND (reference sequence). For the CDR3, the DNA is TGTGCCAGTAGTATAGTCAGGAACACCGGGGAGCTGTTTTTT. Its translation: CASSIVRNTGELFF.

This clone showed up just a few times. The V gene is TRBV6-1, the J gene TRBJ1-1; the D gene is possibly TRBD1 (5 bases). This CDR3 spans 15 amino acids. Germline assignment: CDR1 MNHNS and CDR2 SASEGT. V lost 1 base, J lost 5 bases, and 14 bases lay in between. The DNA for the CDR3 is TGTGCCAGCAGTGAAGGGGCAGGGAGGGAAACTGAAGCTTTCTTT. Translated, it gives CASSEGAGRETEAFF.

V gene TRBV7-2 combines with J gene TRBJ2-5; 11 bases are shared with TRBD2. The junction had 7 bases not matched to a gene; V was cut back by 2 bases and J by 5 bases. Germline assignment: CDR1 SGHTA and CDR2 FQGNSA. The CDR3 contains 16 residues. CDR3 nucleotides: TGTGCCAGCAGCTTATTTAGCGGGGGGGCAAGTGAGACCCAGTACTTC. Protein sequence: CASSLFSGGASETQYF.

This chain links TRBV7-8 with TRBJ1-6, with a tentative D call TRBD1 (5 bases). Between the trimmed V and J ends, which lost 3 bases and 7 bases, there was a span of 13 bases. This CDR3 is built from 15 residues. The germline CDR1 and CDR2 sequences are SGHVS and FQNEAQ. CDR3 amino acids: CASSFETGGNSPLHF. CDR3 in DNA: TGTGCCAGCAGCTTCGAAACCGGGGGAAATTCACCCCTCCACTTT. The variable domain in full, completed from reference TRBV7-8 and TRBJ1-6, reads GAGVSQSPRYKVAKRGQDVALRCDPISGHVSLFWYQQALGQGPEFLTYFQNEAQLDKSGLPSDRFFAERPEGSVSTLKIQRTQQEDSAVYLCASSFETGGNSPLHFGNGTRLTVT.

The chain links TRBV5-4 to TRBJ2-5, with D possibly matching TRBD1 (6 bases). The ends were cut back, 4 bases at V and 1 base at J, with 17 bases in the middle. Germline V gene data show CDR1 as SGHNT and CDR2 as YYREEE (reference sequence). This CDR3 has 16 amino acids. CDR3 coding DNA: TGTGCCAGCAGCCCCGACCCCCAGGGGCCCCAAGAGACCCAGTACTTC. Amino acid sequence: CASSPDPQGPQETQYF. Using reference TRBV5-4 and TRBJ2-5 for the parts outside the CDR3, the full variable domain is ETGVTQSPTHLIKTRGQQVTLRCSSQSGHNTVSWYQQALGQGPQFIFQYYREEENGRGNFPPRFSGLQFPNYSSELNVNALELDDSALYLCASSPDPQGPQETQYFGPGTRLLVL.

The genes are TRBV18 and TRBJ1-2; D is undetermined. V was cut by 4 bases and J by 4 bases, with 7 bases left in between. Germline V gene data show CDR1 as KGHSH and CDR2 as LQKENI. This CDR3 contains 12 residues. Written as DNA, the CDR3 is TGTGCCAGCTCACTGGACTTCTATGGCTACACCTTC. Amino acid sequence: CASSLDFYGYTF.